This TCR beta chain comes out of a study of vaccination and CD4 T cells after COVID-19. V was pared by 0 bases and J by 4 bases, with 4 bases of the junction left unmatched. CDR1 is SGHRS and CDR2 is YFSETQ in the germline V gene. The CDR3 length is 15 residues. An Oncomine TCR Beta short-read assay was used to sequence the DNA from cultured CD4+ T cells. TCRdb reprocessed the PCR reads via MiXCR and lists one record per CDR3 protein. The data hold 9,500 to 15,000 distinct CDR3 sequences, with roughly 60% observed a single time. To note about this clonotype: Its antigen is as yet unknown.

Described treatment: approximately 9-day PBMC culture with coronavirus spike peptide pools or control peptides (ViraFEST assay). The receptor comes from a human donor who had recovered from COVID-19. Specimen: CD4+ T cells from blood, cultured in vitro. The chain employs TRBV5-1 and TRBJ2-5; TRBD2 aligns across 9 bases. This CDR3 reads CASSLGAGGPETQYF. The CDR3 nucleotides are TGCGCCAGCAGCTTGGGGGCGGGAGGGCCAGAGACCCAGTACTTC.